The T cell receptor (beta chain) described here comes from a study of PD-L1 blockade in urothelial cancer (dated by TCRdb to the late 2010s). With respect to the entire study: Therapy was started around 2014 for all patients, and atezolizumab 1,200 mg was administered intravenously every 3 weeks. About 85% of the 29 patients were identified as males with urothelial cancer of bladder origin, and a prior smoking history was reported by 18 of 29 patients. An ECOG performance status of 0 or 1 was recorded for the patients, and 0 to 3 prior chemotherapy regimens had been received by the patients. Blood samples were analyzed at two time points: 3 weeks after treatment start (second dose) and 6 weeks after treatment start. A median of approximately 140,000 T cells and 83,000 or so unique TCRs was obtained from blood samples, and a median clonality of around 0.08 was observed. An exploratory multi-omic analysis was conducted of the somatic, immune and clinical correlates of response to PD-L1 blockade with atezolizumab in urothelial cancer. Pretreatment tumor samples, along with matched peripheral blood serially collected before and after atezolizumab treatment, were subjected to TCR sequencing. Durable clinical benefit meant progression-free survival longer than 6 months, and TCR features were also tested against progression-free and overall survival. In the same patients, pretreatment tumors underwent whole exome sequencing and RNA sequencing in addition to TCR sequencing. About 10 patients reached durable clinical benefit, while 15 to 25 patients did not. Pretreatment blood TCR-seq was available for around 29 patients, at least one posttreatment blood collection was obtained for around 25 patients, and tumor TCR-seq was available for around 25 patients.

Regarding this clone: Its target antigen remains unknown. No base-level quality is on record; no much larger clone is a single base apart.

Based on the germline V gene, the CDR1 and CDR2 sequences are SGDLS and YYNGEE. V loses 4 bases at its end and J loses 0 bases; junction bases beyond the gene matches: 17. Including cysteine and phenylalanine, the CDR3 has 19 amino acids. The CDR3 DNA has 57 bases and is translated from base 1. The paper's findings and limits, for the study overall: Because the sample size was small (n ≈ 28) and many of the analyses were exploratory, the results are meant to be hypothesis-generating. Patients with durable benefit showed greater expansion of tumor-associated TCR clones in peripheral blood 3 weeks after starting treatment (n ≈ 20, p = 0.022). A pretreatment peripheral blood TCR clonality below the median was linked to improved progression-free and overall survival.

This specimen's time point label, interpreted: pretreatment peripheral blood. The cohort comprised roughly 30 patients with locally advanced or metastatic urothelial carcinoma treated at Memorial Sloan Kettering on a trial protocol. Peripheral blood mononuclear cells were collected pretreatment and during treatment, with between 1 and 8 total time points per patient. The Qiagen DNeasy Blood extraction kit was used to purify genomic DNA from total PBMCs and from tumor samples. PBMCs were collected pretreatment and during treatment, and were isolated and stored as previously described. To estimate absolute template abundance from read counts, synthetic TCR analog templates were spiked into each PCR. Using the immunoSEQ assay, TCRbeta CDR3 regions were amplified from genomic DNA with bias-controlled V and J gene primers. Rearranged TCRbeta segments were sequenced at approximately 20X coverage. The published analysis was carried out like this. Clustering was used to correct sequencing errors, and CDR3s were annotated against IMGT to assign V, D and J genes. Downstream analyses used only productive TCRbeta rearrangements, leaving out any out-of-frame or stop-codon sequences. To compute clonality, Shannon entropy was normalized by the log of the number of unique productive sequences and then subtracted from one. Fisher's exact test with Benjamini-Hochberg correction, at a threshold of adjusted p below 0.01, was used to find clones that differed between time points or between blood and tumor. TCRdb re-hosts the immuneACCESS table, in-frame sequences only. Its copies lack some clones; in the studies checked, an unresolved V gene accounts for under half of them, and the cause for the rest is not known. That table furnishes V, J and clone size, whereas the DNA furnished D and trimming. In all, the sample holds around 45,000 clones, and over 75% of those were seen once. The ten biggest clones cover roughly 16% of the sample.

This TCR was sampled from a man aged 55 to 69 with urothelial cancer. Specimen: PBMCs, collected around atezolizumab (anti-PD-L1) treatment. The chain couples TRBV9 to TRBJ2-3, and TRBD1 matches 7 of the central bases. The DNA sequence is as follows: TGTGCCAGCAGCTTAACCACAGGGGCAGGGCTAGGGAGCACAGATACGCAGTATTTT. It codes for CASSLTTGAGLGSTDTQYF.